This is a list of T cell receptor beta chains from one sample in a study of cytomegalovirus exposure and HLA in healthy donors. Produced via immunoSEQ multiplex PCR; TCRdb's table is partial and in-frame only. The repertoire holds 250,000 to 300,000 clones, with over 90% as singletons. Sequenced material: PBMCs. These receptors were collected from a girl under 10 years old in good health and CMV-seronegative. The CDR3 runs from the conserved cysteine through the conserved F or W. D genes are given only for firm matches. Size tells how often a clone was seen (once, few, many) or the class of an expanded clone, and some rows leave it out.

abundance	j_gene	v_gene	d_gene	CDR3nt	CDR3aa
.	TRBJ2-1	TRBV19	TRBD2	TGTGCCAGTAGTTTTGGACTAGCGGGGGGCCCTAGCTCCTACAATGAGCAGTTCTTC	CASSFGLAGGPSSYNEQFF
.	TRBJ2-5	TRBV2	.	TGTGCCATCCCGGACAGAGAAGAGACCCAGTACTTC	CAIPDREETQYF
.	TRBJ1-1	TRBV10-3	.	TGTGCCATCAGTGAGGGAGGAATGAACACTGAAGCTTTCTTT	CAISEGGMNTEAFF
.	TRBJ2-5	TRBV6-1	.	TGTGCCAGCAGACTCCCGGTACGGGAGACCCAGTACTTC	CASRLPVRETQYF
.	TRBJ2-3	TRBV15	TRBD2	TGTGCCACCAGCAGAGATCGCAGCGGGGTCAGCACAGATACGCAGTATTTT	CATSRDRSGVSTDTQYF
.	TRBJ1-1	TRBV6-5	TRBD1	TGTGCCAGCAGTTACCTGACAGGGGCCGGGAACACTGAAGCTTTCTTT	CASSYLTGAGNTEAFF
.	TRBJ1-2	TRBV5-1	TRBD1	TGCGCCAGCAGCTCTAGACAGGGCCCTTCCAACCTCTATGGCTACACCTTC	CASSSRQGPSNLYGYTF
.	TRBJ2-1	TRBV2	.	.	CASRMTFGDYNEQFF
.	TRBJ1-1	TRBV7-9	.	TGTGCCAGCAGCTTAACTCTTAGTCACACTGAAGCTTTCTTT	CASSLTLSHTEAFF
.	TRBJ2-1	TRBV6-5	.	TGTGCCAGCAGTCAACAACCATTGAACTACAATGAGCAGTTCTTC	CASSQQPLNYNEQFF
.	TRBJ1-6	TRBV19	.	TGTGCCAGTAGTATAGAAGGGGTCCAATCACCCCTCCACTTT	CASSIEGVQSPLHF
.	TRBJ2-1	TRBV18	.	TGTGCCAGCACAGAGGGCCACGGGCCCGAGTCCTACAATGAGCAGTTCTTC	CASTEGHGPESYNEQFF
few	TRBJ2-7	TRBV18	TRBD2	TGTGCCAGCTCACCCCTAGCGGGAGAATACGAGCAGTACTTC	CASSPLAGEYEQYF
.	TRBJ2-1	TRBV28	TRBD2	TGTGCCACCACTAGCGGGGGGACCAATGAGCAGTTCTTC	CATTSGGTNEQFF
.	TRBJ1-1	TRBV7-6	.	TGTGCCAGCAGCTTAGGGGCAGAAATGAACACTGAAGCTTTCTTT	CASSLGAEMNTEAFF
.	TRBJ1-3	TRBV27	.	TGTGCCAGCAGTTTGGGGGGTTCTGGAAACACCATATATTTT	CASSLGGSGNTIYF
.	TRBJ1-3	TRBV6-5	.	TGTGCCAGCAGTTACGGGCCGCTCTCTGGAAACACCATATATTTT	CASSYGPLSGNTIYF
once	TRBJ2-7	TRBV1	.	TGCACCAGCAGCCACAAAACAGATCAGAGCTCCTACGAGCAGTACTTC	CTSSHKTDQSSYEQYF
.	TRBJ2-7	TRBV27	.	TGTGCCAGCAGTTCTTACCCGGGCTCCTACGAGCAGTACTTC	CASSSYPGSYEQYF
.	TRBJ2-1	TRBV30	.	TGTGCCTGGAGTGTAATGGTTAGCAGATACAATGAGCAGTTCTTC	CAWSVMVSRYNEQFF
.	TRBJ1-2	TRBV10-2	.	TGCGCCAGCAGTGTTTCAGAAGCTAACTATGGCTACACCTTC	CASSVSEANYGYTF
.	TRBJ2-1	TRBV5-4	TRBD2	TGTGCCAGCAGCTTGGGACTAGCGGTATACAATGAGCAGTTCTTC	CASSLGLAVYNEQFF
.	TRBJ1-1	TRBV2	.	TGTGCCAGCAGTGTGGGGGGGTCGAACACTGAAGCTTTCTTT	CASSVGGSNTEAFF
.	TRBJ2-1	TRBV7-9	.	TGTGCCAGCAGCCTGCGTAGAGAAAGCTCCTACAATGAGCAGTTCTTC	CASSLRRESSYNEQFF
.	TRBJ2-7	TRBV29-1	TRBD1	TGCAGCGTTGAAGATACAGGGGCCCCCTACGAGCAGTACTTC	CSVEDTGAPYEQYF
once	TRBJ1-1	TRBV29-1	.	TGCAGCGTCGTTAACACTGAAGCTTTCTTT	CSVVNTEAFF
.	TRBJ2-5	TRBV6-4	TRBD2	TGTGCCAGCAGTGAGACTAGCAATGAAGGGACCCAGTACTTC	CASSETSNEGTQYF
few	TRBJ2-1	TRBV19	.	TGTGCCAGTAGTACGCTAACTAGCTCCGGAGCGTGGCATGAGCAGTTCTTC	CASSTLTSSGAWHEQFF
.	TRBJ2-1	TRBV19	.	TGTGCCAGTAGTGGCCCTAGCTCTCAATTCTACAATGTGCAGTTCTTC	CASSGPSSQFYNVQFF
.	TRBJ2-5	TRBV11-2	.	TGTGCCAGCAGCAACGGGGGGACCCAGTACTTC	CASSNGGTQYF
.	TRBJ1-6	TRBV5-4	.	TGTGCCAGCAGAACCCAGGGTGGTAATTCACCCCTCCACTTT	CASRTQGGNSPLHF
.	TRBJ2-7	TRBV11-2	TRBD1	TGTGCCAGCAGCTTAGATCTAGGGACAGCCGCCTACGAGCAGTACTTC	CASSLDLGTAAYEQYF
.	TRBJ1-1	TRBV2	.	TGTGCCAGCAGTGAACCGGGATCCACTGAAGCTTTCTTT	CASSEPGSTEAFF
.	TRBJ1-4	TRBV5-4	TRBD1	TGTGCCAGCAGCTGGGGACAGGGTAGTGAAAAACTGTTTTTT	CASSWGQGSEKLFF
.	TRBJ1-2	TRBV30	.	TGTGCCTGGAGGGTAGAATTGAGCGGCTACACCTTC	CAWRVELSGYTF
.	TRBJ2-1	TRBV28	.	TGTGCCAGCAGTTTATCCCCATTCGTCAGTTCCTACAATGAGCAGTTCTTC	CASSLSPFVSSYNEQFF
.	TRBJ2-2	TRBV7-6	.	TGTGCCAGCAGCTTAATCGAGGGCAACGGGGAGCTGTTTTTT	CASSLIEGNGELFF
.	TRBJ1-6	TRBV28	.	TGTGCCAGCAGTCCGCACCAGGGGAATGGGAATTCACCCCTCCACTTT	CASSPHQGNGNSPLHF
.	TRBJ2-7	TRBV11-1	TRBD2	TGTGCCAGCAGCGTCTGGGGGGGCGAGCAGTACTTC	CASSVWGGEQYF
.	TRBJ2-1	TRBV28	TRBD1	TGTGCCAGCAGGGACAGGGGGCCCCTCAATGAGCAGTTCTTC	CASRDRGPLNEQFF
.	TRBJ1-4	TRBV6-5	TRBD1	TGTGCCAGCAGTTACAACGACAGGGGGGGTGAAAAACTGTTTTTT	CASSYNDRGGEKLFF
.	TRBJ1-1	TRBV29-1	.	TGCAGCGTCCACCGTGGGAGCACTGAAGCTTTCTTT	CSVHRGSTEAFF
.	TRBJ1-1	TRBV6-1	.	TGTGCCAGCAGTGCACACCCTATGGAGGAACAGAACACTGAAGCTTTCTTT	CASSAHPMEEQNTEAFF
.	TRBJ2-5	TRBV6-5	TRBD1	TGTGCCAGCAGTCAGGGACAGACAAAGACCCAGTACTTC	CASSQGQTKTQYF
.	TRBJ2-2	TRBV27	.	TGTGCCAGCAGAGGGGGGGGCTACACCGGGGAGCTGTTTTTT	CASRGGGYTGELFF
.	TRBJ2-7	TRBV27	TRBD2	TGTGCCAGCAACGGGGGGAACGAGCAGTACTTC	CASNGGNEQYF
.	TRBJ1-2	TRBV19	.	TGTGCCAGTAGTCTACCCGGCAGGGACTATGGCTACACCTTC	CASSLPGRDYGYTF
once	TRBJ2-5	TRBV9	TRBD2	TGTGCCAGCAGCTCTAGCGGGACCCAAGAGACCCAGTACTTC	CASSSSGTQETQYF
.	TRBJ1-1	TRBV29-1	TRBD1	TGCAGCGTTGACAGGGGGCCCACTGAAGCTTTCTTT	CSVDRGPTEAFF
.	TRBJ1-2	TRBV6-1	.	TGTGCCAGCAGTTCGCCATCTCGGGGGGGTGGCTACACCTTC	CASSSPSRGGGYTF